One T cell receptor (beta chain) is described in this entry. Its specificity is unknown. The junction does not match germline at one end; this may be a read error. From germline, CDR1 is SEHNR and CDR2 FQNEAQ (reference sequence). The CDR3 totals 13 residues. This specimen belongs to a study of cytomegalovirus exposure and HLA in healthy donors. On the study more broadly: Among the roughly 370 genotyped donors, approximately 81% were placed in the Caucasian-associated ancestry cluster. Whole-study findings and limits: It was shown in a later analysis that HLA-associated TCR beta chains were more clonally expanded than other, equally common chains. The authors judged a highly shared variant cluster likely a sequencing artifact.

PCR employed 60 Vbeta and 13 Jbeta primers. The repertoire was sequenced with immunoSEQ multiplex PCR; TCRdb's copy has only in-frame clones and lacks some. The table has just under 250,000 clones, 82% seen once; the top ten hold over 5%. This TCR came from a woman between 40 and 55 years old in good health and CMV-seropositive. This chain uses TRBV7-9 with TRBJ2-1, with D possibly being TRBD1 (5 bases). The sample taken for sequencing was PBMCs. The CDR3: CSSSKVDSYEQFF. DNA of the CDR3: TGTTCCAGCAGCAAGGTCGACAGCTATGAGCAGTTCTTC.